This is a list of T cell receptor beta chains from one sample in a study of shared clonotypes between healthy human individuals. The method was immunoSEQ multiplex PCR; TCRdb's version includes in-frame clones alone and lacks a portion of them. Here the sample spans about 490,000 clones, 70% to 80% being singletons. Sequenced input: PBMCs. All receptors derive from a woman between 35 and 50 years old in good health. Some clones in this sample may be carry-over from other donors' samples. CDR3s include the opening cysteine and the closing phenylalanine or tryptophan. The order of the fields is D gene, V gene, J gene, clone size, CDR3 protein, CDR3 DNA. D genes are given only for firm matches. A row's size may be missing; if present it is once, few, many or a size class.

.	TRBV6-1	TRBJ2-7	.	CASSEAGTPLHSYEQYF	TGTGCCAGCAGTGAAGCCGGGACCCCTCTACATTCCTACGAGCAGTACTTC
.	TRBV11-2	TRBJ2-7	.	CASSTSPGTYEQYF	TGTGCCAGCAGCACAAGTCCCGGGACCTACGAGCAGTACTTC
TRBD1	TRBV5-1	TRBJ1-3	few	CASSPRTGSGNTIYF	TGCGCCAGCAGCCCACGGACAGGCTCTGGAAACACCATATATTTT
.	TRBV7-6	TRBJ1-5	few	CASSLLVGRGDF	TGTGCCAGCAGCTTATTGGTCGGACGGGGAGATTTT
.	TRBV11-2	TRBJ1-2	.	CASSSVRHPYGYTF	TGTGCCAGCAGCTCTGTCAGACATCCCTATGGCTACACCTTC
.	TRBV27	TRBJ1-2	.	CASSTYPGLYGYTF	TGTGCCAGCAGCACGTACCCGGGGCTCTATGGCTACACCTTC
.	TRBV7-2	TRBJ1-5	.	CASSLVGGDSNQPQHF	TGTGCCAGCAGCTTAGTGGGGGGTGACAGCAATCAGCCCCAGCATTTT
.	TRBV29-1	TRBJ1-5	.	CSVVVGANQPQHF	TGCAGCGTTGTGGTGGGGGCGAATCAGCCCCAGCATTTT
.	TRBV25-1	TRBJ1-4	.	CASSDRETNEKLFF	TGTGCCAGCAGTGATCGGGAGACGAATGAAAAACTGTTTTTT
.	TRBV7-3	TRBJ2-6	.	CASSFTGSGANVLTF	TGTGCCAGCAGCTTTACAGGTTCCGGGGCCAACGTCCTGACTTTC
.	TRBV7-2	TRBJ2-7	.	CASSLVGLASPEDEQYF	TGTGCCAGCAGCTTAGTCGGGCTAGCGTCCCCCGAGGACGAGCAGTACTTC
.	TRBV4-3	TRBJ1-1	.	CASSQDRRQSYTEAFF	TGCGCCAGCAGCCAAGACCGTAGACAGAGCTACACTGAAGCTTTCTTT
TRBD2	TRBV27	TRBJ2-3	.	CASSPGLARDTQYF	TGTGCCAGCAGTCCGGGACTAGCGAGAGATACGCAGTATTTT
.	TRBV6-1	TRBJ2-1	.	CATHLAPTSYNEQFF	TGTGCCACGCACCTAGCCCCCACTTCCTACAATGAGCAGTTCTTC
.	TRBV7-8	TRBJ2-3	once	CASSLLVGISTDTQYF	TGTGCCAGCAGCTTACTAGTCGGGATCAGCACAGATACGCAGTATTTT
.	TRBV2	TRBJ2-7	.	CASSGPRGAGYEQYF	TGTGCCAGCAGTGGTCCTCGTGGGGCAGGCTACGAGCAGTACTTC
.	TRBV4-2	TRBJ1-2	once	CASSQEPDGPDGNYGHTF	TGTGCCAGCAGCCAAGAACCGGACGGGCCGGATGGTAACTATGGCCACACCTTC